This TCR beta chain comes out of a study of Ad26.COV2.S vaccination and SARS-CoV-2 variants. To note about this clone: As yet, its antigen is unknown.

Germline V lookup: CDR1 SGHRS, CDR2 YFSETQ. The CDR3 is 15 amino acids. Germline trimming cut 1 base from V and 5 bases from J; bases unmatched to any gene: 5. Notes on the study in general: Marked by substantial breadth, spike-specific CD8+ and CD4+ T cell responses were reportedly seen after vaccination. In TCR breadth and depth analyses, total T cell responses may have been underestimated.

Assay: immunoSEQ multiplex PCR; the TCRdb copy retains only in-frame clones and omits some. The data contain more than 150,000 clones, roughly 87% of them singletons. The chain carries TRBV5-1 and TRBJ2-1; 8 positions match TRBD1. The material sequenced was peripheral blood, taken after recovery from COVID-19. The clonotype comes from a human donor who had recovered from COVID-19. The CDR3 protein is CASSLKQGVNNEQFF. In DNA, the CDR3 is TGCGCCAGCAGCTTGAAACAGGGGGTAAACAATGAGCAGTTCTTC. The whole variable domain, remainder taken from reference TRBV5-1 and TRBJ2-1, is KAGVTQTPRYLIKTRGQQVTLSCSPISGHRSVSWYQQTPGQGLQFLFEYFSETQRNKGNFPGRFSGRQFSNSRSEMNVSTLELGDSALYLCASSLKQGVNNEQFFGPGTRLTVL.